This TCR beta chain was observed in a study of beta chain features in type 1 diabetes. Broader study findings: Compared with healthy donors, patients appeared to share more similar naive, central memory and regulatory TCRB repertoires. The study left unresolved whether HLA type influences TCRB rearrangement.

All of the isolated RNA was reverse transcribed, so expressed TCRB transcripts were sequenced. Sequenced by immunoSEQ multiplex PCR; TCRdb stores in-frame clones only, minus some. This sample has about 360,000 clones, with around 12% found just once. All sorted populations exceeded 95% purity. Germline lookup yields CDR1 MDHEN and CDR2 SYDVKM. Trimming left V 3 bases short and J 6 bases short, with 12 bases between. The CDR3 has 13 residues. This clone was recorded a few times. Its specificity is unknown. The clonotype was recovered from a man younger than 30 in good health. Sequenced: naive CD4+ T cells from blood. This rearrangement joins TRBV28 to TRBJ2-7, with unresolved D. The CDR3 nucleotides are TGTGCCAGCAGTTTTTCAGTATCCCTCGAGCAGTACTTC. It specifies CASSFSVSLEQYF.